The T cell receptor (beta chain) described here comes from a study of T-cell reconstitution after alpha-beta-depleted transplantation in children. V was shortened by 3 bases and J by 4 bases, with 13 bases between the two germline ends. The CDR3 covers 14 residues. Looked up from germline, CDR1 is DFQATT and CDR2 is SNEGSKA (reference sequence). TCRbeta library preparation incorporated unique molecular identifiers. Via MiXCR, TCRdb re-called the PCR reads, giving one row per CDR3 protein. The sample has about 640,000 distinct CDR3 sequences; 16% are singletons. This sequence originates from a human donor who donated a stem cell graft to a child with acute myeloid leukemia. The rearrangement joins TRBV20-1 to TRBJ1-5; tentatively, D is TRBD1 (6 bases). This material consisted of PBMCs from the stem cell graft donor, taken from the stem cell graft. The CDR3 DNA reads TGCAGTGCTAGGGGGGCAGGAATTAATCAGCCCCAGCATTTT. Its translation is CSARGAGINQPQHF.